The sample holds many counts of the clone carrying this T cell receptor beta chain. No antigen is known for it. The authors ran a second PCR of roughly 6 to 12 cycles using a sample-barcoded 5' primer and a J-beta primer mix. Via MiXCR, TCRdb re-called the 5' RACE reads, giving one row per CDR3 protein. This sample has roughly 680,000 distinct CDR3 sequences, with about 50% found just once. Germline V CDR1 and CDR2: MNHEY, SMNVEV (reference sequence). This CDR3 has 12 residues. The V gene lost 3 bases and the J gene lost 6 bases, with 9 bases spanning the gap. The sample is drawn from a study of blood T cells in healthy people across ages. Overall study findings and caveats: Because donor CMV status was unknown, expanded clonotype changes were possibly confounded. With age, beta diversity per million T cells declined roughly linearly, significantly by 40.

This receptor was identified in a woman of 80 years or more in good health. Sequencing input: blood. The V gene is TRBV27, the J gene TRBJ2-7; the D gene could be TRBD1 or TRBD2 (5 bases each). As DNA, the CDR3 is TGTGCCAGCAGTTTCGGGACGGGCGAGCAGTACTTC. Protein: CASSFGTGEQYF.